This T cell receptor beta chain was observed in a study of T-cell reconstitution after alpha-beta-depleted transplantation in children. Germline CDR1 reads MNHEY; CDR2 reads SVGAGI. The CDR3 consists of 13 residues. The V end lost 6 bases, the J end lost 1 base, and 9 bases lay between the germline ends. The authors prepared the TCRbeta library with unique molecular identifiers. TCRdb re-called the PCR reads with MiXCR, one entry per CDR3 protein. This sample carries 200,000 to 300,000 distinct CDR3 sequences, around 12% of them seen once, and the ten largest clones take 2% to 3%. This clonotype showed up many times.

The chain carries TRBV6-5 and TRBJ1-1; unclear D gene. Here the sequenced sample was PBMCs from the stem cell graft donor, taken from the stem cell graft. The receptor was isolated from a human donor who donated a stem cell graft to a child with acute lymphoblastic leukemia. The CDR3: CASRWSANTEAFF. CDR3 DNA: TGTGCCAGCAGGTGGTCGGCGAACACTGAAGCTTTCTTT.